These 32 T cell receptor beta chains were all obtained from the same sample, sequenced in a study of memory CD4+ T cells and cytomegalovirus serostatus. Single viable CD3+CD4+CD8-CD45RO+ cells were sorted as the memory CD4+ T cells. The data were produced by immunoSEQ multiplex PCR, yet TCRdb's version contains in-frame clones alone and is incomplete. The table includes 60,000 to 70,000 clones, 80% detected once. Sequenced: memory CD4+ T cells from blood. These receptors all stem from an adult in good health and CMV-seronegative. Some clones in this sample may be carry-over from other donors' samples.

V gene TRBV6-4 combines with J gene TRBJ2-1; 8 bases align to TRBD2. CDR1 is MRHNA and CDR2 is SNTAGT in the germline V gene. CDR3 length: 18 residues. The trim removed 4 bases at V and 8 bases at J, leaving 19 bases unmatched. The CDR3 coding sequence is TGTGCCAGCAGTGGCCCTAGGGGAACGGGAGGGGTTAGGGATGAGCAGTTCTTC. It encodes CASSGPRGTGGVRDEQFF.

The chain has TRBV5-1 and TRBJ2-2; the D gene is possibly TRBD2 (6 bases). The germline CDR1 and CDR2 sequences are SGHRS and YFSETQ. Between the trimmed V and J ends, which lost 3 bases and 3 bases, there was a span of 24 bases. There are 19 residues in the CDR3. In DNA form, the CDR3 reads TGCGCCAGCAGCTCGTCCCTCTTCGACCCAGGGAGGTACACCGGGGAGCTGTTTTTT. It codes for CASSSSLFDPGRYTGELFF.

The CDR3 reads CASSQDKASSEAFF. CDR3 coding DNA: TGTGCCAGCAGCCAAGATAAGGCCAGTAGCGAAGCTTTCTTT. This rearrangement joins TRBV4-2 to TRBJ1-1, with unresolved D. V lost 0 bases and J 8 bases, leaving 13 bases between the germline ends. The CDR3 has 14 residues. Germline values: CDR1 LGHNA, CDR2 YNFKEQ.

In DNA form, the CDR3 reads TGTGCCAGCAGAGACAGGGGGATTAGCTACGAGCAGTACTTC. Amino acids: CASRDRGISYEQYF. This chain links TRBV2 with TRBJ2-7, with 9 bases lining up with TRBD1. CDR1 SNHLY and CDR2 FYNNEI come from the germline V gene. The CDR3 covers 14 residues. Losses at the gene ends were 6 bases for V and 3 bases for J; bases not matched to a gene: 6. Looking up the rest from reference TRBV2 and TRBJ2-7 gives the full variable domain: EPEVTQTPSHQVTQMGQEVILRCVPISNHLYFYWYRQILGQKVEFLVSFYNNEISEKSEIFDDQFSVERPDGSNFTLKIRSTKLEDSAMYFCASRDRGISYEQYFGPGTRLTVT.

This rearrangement joins TRBV29-1 to TRBJ2-5; tentatively, D is TRBD2 (5 bases). CDR1 and CDR2 from the germline V gene are SQVTM and ANQGSEA. V lost 4 bases, J lost 4 bases, and 16 bases lay in between. The CDR3 consists of 14 residues. As DNA, the CDR3 is TGCAGCGTTGGTCGTCGGGATCTGGGAGAGACCCAGTACTTC. Its translation is CSVGRRDLGETQYF.

J is TRBJ1-2 and V is TRBV29-1; D is perhaps TRBD1 (5 bases). In germline, CDR1 is SQVTM, CDR2 ANQGSEA. The CDR3 is 15 residues long. Trimming cost V 0 bases and J 4 bases, with 15 bases left between them. The CDR3 nucleotides read TGCAGCGTTGAAGATTATAAGGGGCGCACCTATGGCTACACCTTC. Residues: CSVEDYKGRTYGYTF.

Sample share makes this clone medium-sized (0.01 to 0.1%). This chain uses TRBV7-2 with TRBJ1-2; the D is unclear. V was clipped by 2 bases and J by 1 base, with 8 bases between them. In germline, CDR1 is SGHTA, CDR2 FQGNSA. The CDR3 length is 14 residues. The CDR3 sequence is CASSLLAGNYGYTF. CDR3 nucleotide sequence: TGTGCCAGCAGCTTACTGGCGGGTAACTATGGCTACACCTTC.

The chain carries TRBV6-6 and TRBJ2-5; D uncertain. The V gene's germline CDR1 is MNHNY and CDR2 SVGAGI (reference sequence). The CDR3 spans 13 residues. Trimming took 6 bases from V and 2 from J, leaving 10 bases between them. CDR3 sequence: CASSYHPQETQYF. The CDR3 nucleotides read TGTGCCAGCAGCTATCACCCTCAAGAGACCCAGTACTTC.

Worth noting for this clone: This sample includes further DNA sequences coding for the same CDR3. CDR3 coding DNA: TGTGCCAGCAGTTTAAAGGGTAACACTGAAGCTTTCTTT. This sequence encodes CASSLKGNTEAFF. The V call is TRBV27, the J call TRBJ1-1, with D unclear. V lost 2 bases to trimming and J lost 2 bases, with 6 bases between them. The CDR3 is made up of 13 amino acids. The germline gives CDR1 MNHEY, CDR2 SMNVEV (reference sequence).

CDR3 sequence reads: CASSSLPGQGAQGYTF. The CDR3 coding sequence is TGCGCCAGCAGCTCTCTCCCGGGACAGGGGGCGCAAGGCTACACCTTC. The chain recombines TRBV5-1 with TRBJ1-2; 12 bases match TRBD1. The CDR3 has 16 amino acids. The V segment lost 3 bases and the J segment 8 bases; nucleotides outside the gene matches: 11. CDR1 is SGHRS, CDR2 YFSETQ, per germline.

This clone was picked up a small number of times. The chain couples TRBV4-2 to TRBJ2-5, with TRBD2 identical over 11 bases. The CDR3 consists of 16 residues. With V trimmed by 4 bases and J by 4 bases, 8 bases remained unmatched. CDR1 and CDR2 (germline): LGHNA, YNFKEQ. The CDR3 loop is CASSLQVTSGRETQYF. The CDR3 DNA sequence: TGTGCCAGCAGCCTCCAGGTTACTAGCGGGAGAGAGACCCAGTACTTC.

V is TRBV28 and J is TRBJ1-1; no reliable D call. Trimming stripped 1 base from V and 6 bases from J, with 12 bases between. The CDR3 is 14 amino acids. In germline, CDR1 is MDHEN, CDR2 SYDVKM. CDR3 DNA: TGTGCCAGCAGTTTATCCCGGAAGACCTCTGAAGCTTTCTTT. Its translation: CASSLSRKTSEAFF.

The chain joins TRBV19 to TRBJ1-1; D unclear. The germline V gene has CDR1 LNHDA and CDR2 SQIVND (reference sequence). This CDR3 comprises 13 residues. V dropped 1 base and J dropped 7 bases, with 10 bases sitting between them. Here the CDR3 reads CASSIASQLEAFF. The CDR3 region has the DNA TGTGCCAGTAGTATAGCGTCGCAGCTTGAAGCTTTCTTT.

The DNA of the CDR3 is TGCAGTGCTATAGGGGAAGAGACCCAGTACTTC. Translation gives CSAIGEETQYF. This chain connects TRBV20-1 to TRBJ2-5; the D gene is possibly TRBD1 (5 bases). From germline, CDR1 is DFQATT and CDR2 SNEGSKA (reference sequence). This CDR3 region has 11 residues. Trimming took 4 bases from V and 3 from J, leaving 6 bases between them.

Here the CDR3 reads CASSRTSGYNEQFF. In DNA, the CDR3 is TGTGCCAGCAGTCGGACTAGCGGATACAATGAGCAGTTCTTC. The chain links TRBV2 to TRBJ2-1; 10 nucleotides match TRBD2. There are 14 residues in the CDR3. V lost 5 bases and J lost 4; bases outside the gene matches: 2. The germline gives CDR1 SNHLY, CDR2 FYNNEI.

This clone turned up a few times. The chain uses TRBV5-3 and TRBJ2-7, with D possibly TRBD2 on 7 matching bases. TRBV5-3 has ORF status, its function being uncertain. The CDR3 length is 16 residues. Trimming took off 2 bases at V and 5 bases at J, with 20 bases between the two ends. This chain's CDR3 is CARSLFPRGARNEQYF. CDR3 nucleotide sequence: TGTGCCAGAAGCTTATTTCCTCGGGGGGCTCGGAACGAGCAGTACTTC.

The CDR3 DNA reads as TGCGCCAGCAGCCACGGACAGGGGGCGCGAAACGAGCAGTACTTC. It specifies CASSHGQGARNEQYF. This chain links TRBV4-1 with TRBJ2-5; 11 nucleotides line up with TRBD1. TRBJ2-7 explains the end of the DNA better; the J call may be wrong. The CDR3 spans 15 residues. Germline V gives CDR1 MGHRA, CDR2 YSYEKL.

The V gene is TRBV28, the J gene TRBJ1-4; 7 nucleotides align to TRBD1. CDR1 is MDHEN, CDR2 SYDVKM, per germline. V shed 7 bases and J 5 bases; nucleotides not matched to a gene: 7. This CDR3 is built from 14 residues. CDR3 nucleotides: TGTGCCAGCACCCCTCCGGGACAGAATGAAAAACTGTTTTTT. This codes for CASTPPGQNEKLFF.

The DNA for the CDR3 is TGTGCCAGCAGCCCCTTTCGGGGGGCCTACAATGAGCAGTTCTTC. It is translated as CASSPFRGAYNEQFF. The chain carries TRBV7-2 and TRBJ2-1; 7 nucleotides line up with TRBD2. J was trimmed by 2 bases and V by 5 bases; bases with no gene match: 6. CDR1 and CDR2 (germline): SGHTA, FQGNSA. CDR3 length: 15 amino acids.

This chain joins TRBV28 and TRBJ1-3; tentative D call: TRBD1 (6 bases). The CDR3 contains 14 residues. Germline assignment: CDR1 MDHEN and CDR2 SYDVKM. The V end lost 5 bases, the J end lost 1 base, and 9 bases lay between the germline ends. CDR3 DNA sequence: TGTGCCAGCAGTCCAACAGGGTCTGGAAACACCATATATTTT. Translating gives CASSPTGSGNTIYF.

The rearrangement uses TRBV19 and TRBJ2-1; the match to TRBD2 covers 11 bases. CDR1 and CDR2 (germline): LNHDA, SQIVND (reference sequence). Unmatched junction bases numbered 8, after V lost 3 bases and J lost 7 bases. The CDR3 length is 16 residues. The DNA of the CDR3 is TGTGCCAGTAGTATCGGAGCTAGCGGGAGGATGAATGAGCAGTTCTTC. This translates into CASSIGASGRMNEQFF.

The chain joins TRBV9 to TRBJ2-1; no clear D gene. This CDR3 has 13 residues. V lost 0 bases, J lost 5 bases, and 6 bases lay in between. Germline V CDR1 and CDR2: SGDLS, YYNGEE. CDR3: CASSVDPHNEQFF. As DNA, the CDR3 is TGTGCCAGCAGCGTAGACCCCCACAATGAGCAGTTCTTC.

This clone has a single count. This chain connects TRBV18 to TRBJ1-5, with 7 bases lining up with TRBD1. The length of the CDR3 is 17 residues. V lost 3 bases to trimming and J lost 0 bases; unmatched junction nucleotides: 8. The V gene's germline CDR1 is KGHSH and CDR2 LQKENI. The CDR3 here is CASSPSPGQDSNQPQHF. The CDR3 region has the DNA TGTGCCAGCTCACCTTCTCCCGGACAGGATAGCAATCAGCCCCAGCATTTT.

The rearrangement uses TRBV2 and TRBJ2-5; 9 nucleotides align to TRBD2. This CDR3 has 15 residues. The germline gives CDR1 SNHLY, CDR2 FYNNEI. Losses at the gene ends were 4 bases for V and 4 bases for J; bases not matched to a gene: 7. In nucleotides, the CDR3 is TGTGCCAGCAGTGGCGCGGGAGGGCCGTCAGAGACCCAGTACTTC. Translated, it gives CASSGAGGPSETQYF.

J is TRBJ1-1 and V is TRBV5-1; D is ambiguous. The germline V and J ends were trimmed by 2 bases and 1 base, with 6 bases remaining between them. Germline V CDR1 and CDR2: SGHRS, YFSETQ. The CDR3 extends over 13 amino acids. The CDR3 DNA reads TGCGCCAGCAGCTTCGCCGAGAACACTGAAGCTTTCTTT. Translation: CASSFAENTEAFF. Full variable domain (outside the CDR3, taken from reference TRBV5-1 and TRBJ1-1): KAGVTQTPRYLIKTRGQQVTLSCSPISGHRSVSWYQQTPGQGLQFLFEYFSETQRNKGNFPGRFSGRQFSNSRSEMNVSTLELGDSALYLCASSFAENTEAFFGQGTRLTVV.

The V call is TRBV28, the J call TRBJ2-5; 9 bases match TRBD2. Trimming at V came to 7 bases and at J to 3 bases, leaving 3 bases not matched to a gene. This CDR3 is built from 13 residues. The V gene's germline CDR1 is MDHEN and CDR2 SYDVKM. CDR3 sequence (DNA): TGTGCCAGCACGACTAGCGGTAAAGAGACCCAGTACTTC. It yields the protein CASTTSGKETQYF.

V is TRBV10-3 and J is TRBJ2-1; D is possibly TRBD2 (5 bases). Deletions cut 5 bases from V and 5 bases from J, with 13 bases between. CDR1 ENHRY and CDR2 SYGVKD come from the germline V gene. There are 14 residues in the CDR3. As DNA, the CDR3 is TGTGCCATCAGTTCATCCAGTAGCGACAATGAGCAGTTCTTC. This translates into CAISSSSSDNEQFF.

The chain's CDR3 is CASSGAGWMDSPLHF. The CDR3 nucleotides are TGCGCCAGCAGCGGGGCAGGGTGGATGGATTCACCCCTCCACTTT. V is TRBV5-1 and J is TRBJ1-6, with D tentatively TRBD1 (5 bases). V lost 4 bases to trimming and J lost 8 bases, with 16 bases between them. CDR3 size: 15 residues. Looked up from germline, CDR1 is SGHRS and CDR2 is YFSETQ.

CDR3 in DNA: TGTGCCAGCAGACCCGACAGGGCTGAAGCTTTCTTT. Its protein is CASRPDRAEAFF. This chain uses TRBV6-6 with TRBJ1-1, with 7 bases lining up with TRBD1. Germline V gives CDR1 MNHNY, CDR2 SVGAGI (reference sequence). The CDR3 length is 12 residues. With 6 bases clipped from V and 6 bases from J, the junction kept 4 bases outside the gene matches.

This chain uses TRBV28 with TRBJ2-5, with 10 bases that match TRBD2. CDR1 is MDHEN, CDR2 SYDVKM, per germline. The CDR3 consists of 16 residues. The V gene end was trimmed by 5 bases and the J gene end by 4 bases; junction bases not matched to a gene: 10. The chain's CDR3 is CASSPSGGAGGETQYF. The CDR3 DNA sequence: TGTGCCAGCAGTCCTAGCGGGGGAGCGGGTGGAGAGACCCAGTACTTC.

This chain uses TRBV4-3 with TRBJ2-1; TRBD2 matches 16 bases. V lost 4 bases and J lost 9; bases outside the gene matches: 6. The germline V gene has CDR1 LGHNA and CDR2 YSLEER. The CDR3 spans 16 residues. In DNA, the CDR3 is TGCGCCAGCAGCCCGGGACTAGCGGGGGGGCAGGCTGAGCAGTTCTTC. Its protein is CASSPGLAGGQAEQFF.

The chain joins TRBV30 to TRBJ1-2, with TRBD1 matching over 8 bases. The germline gives CDR1 GTSNPN, CDR2 SVGIG (reference sequence). V shed 0 bases and J 8 bases; nucleotides not matched to a gene: 5. The CDR3 is 13 residues long. CDR3: CAWSVQGTGGYTF. The CDR3 DNA reads as TGTGCCTGGAGTGTTCAGGGGACAGGCGGCTACACCTTC.